These T cell receptor beta chains were read from a single sample in a study of blood T cells in healthy people across ages. MiXCR, run by TCRdb on the 5' RACE reads, gives a single entry per CDR3 protein. This table holds about 1.7 million distinct CDR3 sequences, 28% found once. Material: blood. All receptors come from a young woman in good health. Both conserved end residues are part of each CDR3. A D gene is named only where the DNA matches it firmly. Only part of the rows carry a size: once, few, many, or a class if the clone is expanded.

cdr3_length: 18; j_call: TRBJ2-3; clone_size: once; v_call: TRBV4-1; d_call: TRBD2; cdr3_nt: TGCGCCAGCAGCGAAAAGGTGTCGGGACTAGCGGGCACAGATACGCAGTATTTT; cdr3_aa: CASSEKVSGLAGTDTQYF
cdr3_length: 15; j_call: TRBJ2-5; clone_size: -; v_call: TRBV2; d_call: TRBD2; cdr3_nt: TGTGCCAGCAGTGGCCGTGGGAGCGGGGAAGAGACCCAGTACTTC; cdr3_aa: CASSGRGSGEETQYF
cdr3_length: 14; j_call: TRBJ2-6; clone_size: -; v_call: TRBV3-1; d_call: -; cdr3_nt: TGTGCCAGCAGCCGCTCCACGGGGGCCAACGTCCTGACTTTC; cdr3_aa: CASSRSTGANVLTF
cdr3_length: 16; j_call: TRBJ1-2; clone_size: -; v_call: TRBV28; d_call: -; cdr3_nt: TGTGCCAGCAGTTCCGCTCCGGACACAATGTCAGGGGGCTACACCTTC; cdr3_aa: CASSSAPDTMSGGYTF
cdr3_length: 12; j_call: TRBJ1-2; clone_size: many; v_call: TRBV6-5; d_call: -; cdr3_nt: TGTGCCAGCACCCGTGGGGGGGGTGGCTACACCTTC; cdr3_aa: CASTRGGGGYTF
cdr3_length: 15; j_call: TRBJ2-1; clone_size: -; v_call: TRBV7-3; d_call: TRBD1; cdr3_nt: TGTGCCAGCAAGAAACAGGGGGCGTTGGACAATGAGCAGTTCTTC; cdr3_aa: CASKKQGALDNEQFF
cdr3_length: 13; j_call: TRBJ2-1; clone_size: -; v_call: TRBV7-9; d_call: -; cdr3_nt: TGTGCCAGCAGCCCTGGACCCAACTCCGGGCAGTTCTTC; cdr3_aa: CASSPGPNSGQFF
cdr3_length: 16; j_call: TRBJ2-1; clone_size: -; v_call: TRBV20-1; d_call: TRBD2; cdr3_nt: TGCAGTGCGGTGCCAGCGGGAGCCCCGCTTAACAATGAGCAGTTCTTC; cdr3_aa: CSAVPAGAPLNNEQFF
cdr3_length: 14; j_call: TRBJ2-1; clone_size: few; v_call: TRBV3-1; d_call: -; cdr3_nt: TGTGCCAGCAGCCAAGATTCGGCAGACAATGAGCAGTTCTTC; cdr3_aa: CASSQDSADNEQFF
cdr3_length: 14; j_call: TRBJ1-1; clone_size: -; v_call: TRBV7-9; d_call: -; cdr3_nt: TGTGCCAGCAGCTTAGGAGTAGGGGCCGCTGAAGCTTTCTTT; cdr3_aa: CASSLGVGAAEAFF
cdr3_length: 17; j_call: TRBJ2-1; clone_size: -; v_call: TRBV11-2; d_call: -; cdr3_nt: TGTGCCAGCAGCCCCAGGGGGGGGAGCCTGCGCTACAATGAGCAGTTCTTC; cdr3_aa: CASSPRGGSLRYNEQFF
cdr3_length: 15; j_call: TRBJ1-1; clone_size: -; v_call: TRBV24-1; d_call: TRBD1; cdr3_nt: TGTGCCACCCAACGAGGTGGACAGGGTGACACTGAAGCTTTCTTT; cdr3_aa: CATQRGGQGDTEAFF
cdr3_length: 17; j_call: TRBJ2-3; clone_size: few; v_call: TRBV25-1; d_call: -; cdr3_nt: TGTGCCAGCAGTGAATCTGGATGGGGGATAAGCACAGATACGCAGTATTTT; cdr3_aa: CASSESGWGISTDTQYF
cdr3_length: 13; j_call: TRBJ2-1; clone_size: many; v_call: TRBV7-2; d_call: -; cdr3_nt: TGTGCCAGCAGCTTAACCCCCTTCAATGAGCAGTTCTTC; cdr3_aa: CASSLTPFNEQFF
cdr3_length: 16; j_call: TRBJ2-3; clone_size: many; v_call: TRBV29-1; d_call: -; cdr3_nt: TGCAGCGTTATCTTCCACACTTGGGGTACCCCAGATACGCAGTATTTT; cdr3_aa: CSVIFHTWGTPDTQYF
cdr3_length: 16; j_call: TRBJ2-5; clone_size: -; v_call: TRBV10-1; d_call: TRBD1; cdr3_nt: TGCGCCAGCGCCGGGACAGGGTTAGATCGTGAAGAGACCCAGTACTTC; cdr3_aa: CASAGTGLDREETQYF
cdr3_length: 15; j_call: TRBJ1-2; clone_size: -; v_call: TRBV3-1; d_call: -; cdr3_nt: TGTGCCAGCAGCCCGGCAGGGCTTCCGGACTATGGCTACACCTTC; cdr3_aa: CASSPAGLPDYGYTF
cdr3_length: 15; j_call: TRBJ2-3; clone_size: few; v_call: TRBV9; d_call: TRBD2; cdr3_nt: TGTGCCAGCAGCCCACAAATCGGACTAGCGGATACGCAGTATTTT; cdr3_aa: CASSPQIGLADTQYF
cdr3_length: 12; j_call: TRBJ1-5; clone_size: few; v_call: TRBV25-1; d_call: -; cdr3_nt: TGTGCCAGCCGGGACGCCGATCAGCCCCAGCATTTT; cdr3_aa: CASRDADQPQHF
cdr3_length: 15; j_call: TRBJ1-2; clone_size: -; v_call: TRBV7-9; d_call: TRBD1; cdr3_nt: TGTGCCAGCAGCTTACCATGGGACAGATCCTATGGCTACACCTTC; cdr3_aa: CASSLPWDRSYGYTF
cdr3_length: 15; j_call: TRBJ1-3; clone_size: -; v_call: TRBV4-1; d_call: -; cdr3_nt: TGCGCCAGCAGCCAAGATCTACAGACCCGGGACACCATATATTTT; cdr3_aa: CASSQDLQTRDTIYF
cdr3_length: 13; j_call: TRBJ2-7; clone_size: many; v_call: TRBV4-1; d_call: -; cdr3_nt: TGCGCCAGCAGCCAAGAAGGTTTCTCCGAGCAGTACTTC; cdr3_aa: CASSQEGFSEQYF
cdr3_length: 15; j_call: TRBJ2-1; clone_size: few; v_call: TRBV7-3; d_call: -; cdr3_nt: TGTGCCAGCAGCTTAAAGGGTAACCAAGTCAATGAGCAGTTCTTC; cdr3_aa: CASSLKGNQVNEQFF
cdr3_length: 16; j_call: TRBJ2-3; clone_size: many; v_call: TRBV7-3; d_call: TRBD2; cdr3_nt: TGTGCCAGCAGCCCGAAAGGGACTACCGGCACAGATACGCAGTATTTT; cdr3_aa: CASSPKGTTGTDTQYF
cdr3_length: 19; j_call: TRBJ2-1; clone_size: -; v_call: TRBV30; d_call: TRBD2; cdr3_nt: TGTGCCTGGAGTCGAACTAGCGGGGGGCCTCCGTATGACTACAATGAGCAGTTCTTC; cdr3_aa: CAWSRTSGGPPYDYNEQFF
cdr3_length: 14; j_call: TRBJ2-1; clone_size: -; v_call: TRBV4-3; d_call: TRBD1; cdr3_nt: TGCGCCAGCAGCCAAGTGAGGGGGCCCTACGAGCAGTTCTTC; cdr3_aa: CASSQVRGPYEQFF
cdr3_length: 15; j_call: TRBJ1-2; clone_size: -; v_call: TRBV9; d_call: TRBD1; cdr3_nt: TGTGCCAGCAGCTTGGATGGGACAGCCTTTTATGGCTACACCTTC; cdr3_aa: CASSLDGTAFYGYTF
cdr3_length: 15; j_call: TRBJ2-7; clone_size: many; v_call: TRBV7-2; d_call: -; cdr3_nt: TGTGCCAGCAGCTTAGGGTCTGCGGGGGCTCGGGAGCAGTACTTC; cdr3_aa: CASSLGSAGAREQYF
cdr3_length: 17; j_call: TRBJ2-1; clone_size: -; v_call: TRBV28; d_call: TRBD2; cdr3_nt: TGTGCCAGCAACCCGATGCTAGCGGGGGGGCCGGGGGGTGAGCAGTTCTTC; cdr3_aa: CASNPMLAGGPGGEQFF
cdr3_length: 15; j_call: TRBJ2-5; clone_size: few; v_call: TRBV5-1; d_call: -; cdr3_nt: TGCGCCCCCCTGAAAAGACAGTTCTTATACAATGAGCAGTACTTC; cdr3_aa: CAPLKRQFLYNEQYF
cdr3_length: 15; j_call: TRBJ2-1; clone_size: -; v_call: TRBV6-2/TRBV6-3; d_call: -; cdr3_nt: TGTGCCAGCTACTCTAGGAAGAGCTCCTACAATGAGCAGTTCTTC; cdr3_aa: CASYSRKSSYNEQFF
cdr3_length: 16; j_call: TRBJ2-1; clone_size: many; v_call: TRBV24-1; d_call: -; cdr3_nt: TGTGCCACCAGTGATTTGAAGCGGGCCGATGGAAATGAGCAGTTCTTC; cdr3_aa: CATSDLKRADGNEQFF
cdr3_length: 13; j_call: TRBJ2-2; clone_size: few; v_call: TRBV27; d_call: -; cdr3_nt: TGTGCCAGCAGAACTAGTAACACCGGGGAGCTGTTTTTT; cdr3_aa: CASRTSNTGELFF
cdr3_length: 16; j_call: TRBJ2-1; clone_size: -; v_call: TRBV20-1; d_call: TRBD2; cdr3_nt: TGCAGTGCTAGGCCCCCCGAAGCGGGGGGGCCGAATGAGCAGTTCTTC; cdr3_aa: CSARPPEAGGPNEQFF
cdr3_length: 18; j_call: TRBJ2-3; clone_size: -; v_call: TRBV6-5; d_call: TRBD2; cdr3_nt: TGTGCCAGCAGTTACCTCGGGACTAGCGGGAGTCCCACAGATACGCAGTATTTT; cdr3_aa: CASSYLGTSGSPTDTQYF
cdr3_length: 13; j_call: TRBJ2-3; clone_size: few; v_call: TRBV20-1; d_call: -; cdr3_nt: TGCAGTGCTAAATTAGCGGACACAGATACGCAGTATTTT; cdr3_aa: CSAKLADTDTQYF
cdr3_length: 15; j_call: TRBJ1-1; clone_size: few; v_call: TRBV7-2; d_call: -; cdr3_nt: TGTGCCGGCAGCCCTACGGGCAGAGGCAACACTGAAGCTTTCTTT; cdr3_aa: CAGSPTGRGNTEAFF
cdr3_length: 14; j_call: TRBJ1-1; clone_size: few; v_call: TRBV3-1; d_call: TRBD1; cdr3_nt: TGTGCCAGCAGCCAAAGAGGGACAGGGGGCGCAACTTTCTTT; cdr3_aa: CASSQRGTGGATFF
cdr3_length: 12; j_call: TRBJ2-1; clone_size: few; v_call: TRBV20-1; d_call: -; cdr3_nt: TGCAGTGCTAAAGACACTGACAATGAGCAGTTCTTC; cdr3_aa: CSAKDTDNEQFF
cdr3_length: 13; j_call: TRBJ1-2; clone_size: many; v_call: TRBV6-5; d_call: -; cdr3_nt: TGTGCCAGCAGGAAAAAGGTTCCGAGTGGCTACACCTTC; cdr3_aa: CASRKKVPSGYTF
cdr3_length: 12; j_call: TRBJ2-1; clone_size: -; v_call: TRBV28; d_call: -; cdr3_nt: TGTGCCAGCAGTTTTTTCGGCAGAGAGCAGTTCTTC; cdr3_aa: CASSFFGREQFF
cdr3_length: 15; j_call: TRBJ2-5; clone_size: -; v_call: TRBV14; d_call: TRBD1; cdr3_nt: TGTGCCAGCAGCCAAGGCCCCAGGGGGCGAGAGACCCAGTACTTC; cdr3_aa: CASSQGPRGRETQYF
cdr3_length: 13; j_call: TRBJ2-7; clone_size: -; v_call: TRBV15; d_call: -; cdr3_nt: TGTGCCACCAGCAGACACGGTGGCTACGAGCAGTACTTC; cdr3_aa: CATSRHGGYEQYF
cdr3_length: 13; j_call: TRBJ1-5; clone_size: many; v_call: TRBV12-3/TRBV12-4; d_call: -; cdr3_nt: TGTGCCAGCAGCTTAACTAGCAATCAGCCCCAGCATTTT; cdr3_aa: CASSLTSNQPQHF
cdr3_length: 15; j_call: TRBJ1-2; clone_size: -; v_call: TRBV5-1; d_call: -; cdr3_nt: TGCGCCAGCATCTTGGGAGACCGGGACACTCCCGGCTACACCTTC; cdr3_aa: CASILGDRDTPGYTF
cdr3_length: 11; j_call: TRBJ1-5; clone_size: many; v_call: TRBV6-6; d_call: -; cdr3_nt: TGTGCCAGCGGGGCAACTCAGCCCCAGCATTTT; cdr3_aa: CASGATQPQHF
cdr3_length: 14; j_call: TRBJ2-1; clone_size: -; v_call: TRBV5-1; d_call: -; cdr3_nt: TGCGCCAGCAGCTCGGCGGGGCTTCACAATGAGCAGTTCTTC; cdr3_aa: CASSSAGLHNEQFF
cdr3_length: 12; j_call: TRBJ2-7; clone_size: many; v_call: TRBV20-1; d_call: TRBD1; cdr3_nt: TGCAGTGCCACGGGACAGCTTTATGGGCAGTACTTC; cdr3_aa: CSATGQLYGQYF
cdr3_length: 14; j_call: TRBJ2-7; clone_size: many; v_call: TRBV28; d_call: TRBD1; cdr3_nt: TGTGCCAGCAGTTTAGCCGGGACAGTCTACGAGCAGTACTTC; cdr3_aa: CASSLAGTVYEQYF
cdr3_length: 12; j_call: TRBJ1-6; clone_size: few; v_call: TRBV20-1; d_call: TRBD1; cdr3_nt: TGCAGCCCCGGAGGGGGCGATTCACCCCTCCACTTT; cdr3_aa: CSPGGGDSPLHF
cdr3_length: 14; j_call: TRBJ2-1; clone_size: once; v_call: TRBV5-4; d_call: TRBD1; cdr3_nt: TGTGCCAGCACCCGACAGGGAGTATCGGGTGAGCAGTTCTTC; cdr3_aa: CASTRQGVSGEQFF
cdr3_length: 15; j_call: TRBJ2-3; clone_size: many; v_call: TRBV6-2/TRBV6-3; d_call: -; cdr3_nt: TGTGCCAGCTGCCGCGGGGACCAACCTAGGGGGACGCAGTATTTT; cdr3_aa: CASCRGDQPRGTQYF
cdr3_length: 17; j_call: TRBJ2-1; clone_size: few; v_call: TRBV12-3/TRBV12-4; d_call: -; cdr3_nt: TGTGCCAGCAGTTTATATGCAGGACGTCGAACATACAATGAGCAGTTCTTC; cdr3_aa: CASSLYAGRRTYNEQFF
cdr3_length: 13; j_call: TRBJ2-3; clone_size: few; v_call: TRBV12-3/TRBV12-4; d_call: -; cdr3_nt: TGTGCCAGTGACACTGTGAGCACAGATACGCAGTATTTT; cdr3_aa: CASDTVSTDTQYF
cdr3_length: 14; j_call: TRBJ2-3; clone_size: -; v_call: TRBV3-1; d_call: -; cdr3_nt: TGTGCCAGCAGCCACGGTAAGGGGACAGATACGCAGTATTTT; cdr3_aa: CASSHGKGTDTQYF
cdr3_length: 13; j_call: TRBJ2-6; clone_size: -; v_call: TRBV18; d_call: TRBD1; cdr3_nt: TGTGCCAGCTCAACCGGGACAGACAACGTCCTGACTTTC; cdr3_aa: CASSTGTDNVLTF
cdr3_length: 13; j_call: TRBJ2-1; clone_size: -; v_call: TRBV24-1; d_call: TRBD2; cdr3_nt: TGTGCCACCAGTAAGACTAGCTGCTATGAGCAGTTCTTC; cdr3_aa: CATSKTSCYEQFF
cdr3_length: 15; j_call: TRBJ1-4; clone_size: -; v_call: TRBV20-1; d_call: TRBD1; cdr3_nt: TGCAGTGCTAGAGATACAGGGGTCGGTGGTGAAAAACTGTTTTTT; cdr3_aa: CSARDTGVGGEKLFF
cdr3_length: 16; j_call: TRBJ2-6; clone_size: -; v_call: TRBV7-2; d_call: -; cdr3_nt: TGTGCCAGCAGCTTCCTTCTGACTACCGGGGCCAACGTCCTGACTTTC; cdr3_aa: CASSFLLTTGANVLTF